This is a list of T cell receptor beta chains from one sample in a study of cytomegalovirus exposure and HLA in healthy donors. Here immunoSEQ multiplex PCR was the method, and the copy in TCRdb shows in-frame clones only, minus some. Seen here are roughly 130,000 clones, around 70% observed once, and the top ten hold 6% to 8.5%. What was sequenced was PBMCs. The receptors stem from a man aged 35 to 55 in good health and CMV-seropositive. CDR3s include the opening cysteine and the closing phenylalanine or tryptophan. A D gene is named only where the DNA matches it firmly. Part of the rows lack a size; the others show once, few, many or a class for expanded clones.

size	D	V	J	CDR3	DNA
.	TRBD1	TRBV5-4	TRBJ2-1	CASSLEGTGWGNEQFF	TGTGCCAGCAGCTTGGAAGGGACAGGTTGGGGCAATGAGCAGTTCTTC
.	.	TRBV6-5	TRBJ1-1	CASSYGSTEAFF	TGTGCCAGCAGTTACGGCTCCACTGAAGCTTTCTTT
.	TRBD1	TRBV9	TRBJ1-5	CASSPGDREGQPQHF	TGTGCCAGCAGCCCCGGCGACAGGGAAGGTCAGCCCCAGCATTTT
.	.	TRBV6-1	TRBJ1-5	CASSEGTENQPQHF	TGTGCCAGCAGTGAAGGGACAGAGAATCAGCCCCAGCATTTT
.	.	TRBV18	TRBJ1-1	CASSPTGGTEAFF	TGTGCCAGCTCACCGACAGGCGGAACTGAAGCTTTCTTT
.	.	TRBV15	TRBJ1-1	CATSRRNRGDFYTEAFF	TGTGCCACCAGCAGGAGGAATAGGGGCGACTTTTACACTGAAGCTTTCTTT
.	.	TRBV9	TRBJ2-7	CASSVEPTARYEQYF	TGTGCCAGCAGCGTAGAGCCGACAGCCCGGTACGAGCAGTACTTC
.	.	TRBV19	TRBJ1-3	CASSRDSGNTIYF	TGTGCCAGTAGCCGGGACTCTGGAAACACCATATATTTT
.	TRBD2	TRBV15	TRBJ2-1	CATSRVAGGLNEQFF	TGTGCCACCAGCAGAGTAGCGGGAGGGCTGAATGAGCAGTTCTTC
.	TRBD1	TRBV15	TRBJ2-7	CATSRGGTGGDEQYF	TGTGCCACCAGCAGGGGTGGGACAGGGGGCGACGAGCAGTACTTC
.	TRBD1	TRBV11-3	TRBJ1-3	CASSPGQGPGNTIYF	TGTGCCAGCAGCCCCGGACAGGGGCCTGGAAACACCATATATTTT
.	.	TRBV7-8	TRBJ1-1	CASSSDRNTEAFF	TGTGCCAGCAGCTCAGACAGGAACACTGAAGCTTTCTTT
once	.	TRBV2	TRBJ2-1	CASSGDSSYNEQFF	TGTGCCAGCAGCGGAGACAGCTCCTACAATGAGCAGTTCTTC
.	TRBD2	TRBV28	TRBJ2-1	CASSLILAGDYNEQFF	TGTGCCAGCAGTTTAATCCTAGCGGGGGACTACAATGAGCAGTTCTTC
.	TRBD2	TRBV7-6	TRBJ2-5	CASSLGSSGRTQYF	TGTGCCAGCAGCTTAGGGAGTAGCGGGAGGACCCAGTACTTC
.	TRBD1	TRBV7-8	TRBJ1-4	CASSLAGTVFATNEKLFF	TGTGCCAGCAGCTTGGCAGGGACAGTCTTTGCAACTAATGAAAAACTGTTTTTT
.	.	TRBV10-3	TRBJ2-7	CAISVGQISYEQYF	TGTGCCATCAGTGTCGGACAGATCTCCTACGAGCAGTACTTC
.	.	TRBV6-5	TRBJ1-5	CARYRVVSNQPQHF	TGTGCCAGGTACAGGGTGGTAAGCAATCAGCCCCAGCATTTT
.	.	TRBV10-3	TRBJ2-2	CAISETAPGRDTGELFF	TGTGCCATCAGTGAGACAGCCCCGGGCAGGGACACCGGGGAGCTGTTTTTT
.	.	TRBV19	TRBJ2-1	CASSSLRGDRAYNEQFF	TGTGCCAGTAGTTCCCTCCGCGGGGACAGAGCCTACAATGAGCAGTTCTTC
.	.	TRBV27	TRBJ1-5	CASSPSSSNQPQHF	TGTGCCAGCAGTCCGTCCTCTAGCAATCAGCCCCAGCATTTT
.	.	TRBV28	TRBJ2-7	CASSPPGWLKEQYF	TGTGCCAGCAGTCCCCCGGGTTGGCTAAAAGAGCAGTACTTC
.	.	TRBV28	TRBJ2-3	CASREGADTQYF	TGTGCCAGCAGGGAAGGGGCAGATACGCAGTATTTT
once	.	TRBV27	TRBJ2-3	CASTKLGVIGTQYF	TGTGCCAGCACAAAATTAGGGGTTATCGGTACGCAGTATTTT
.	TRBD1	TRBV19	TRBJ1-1	CASRIAGGNTEAFF	TGTGCCAGTAGAATTGCAGGGGGAAACACTGAAGCTTTCTTT
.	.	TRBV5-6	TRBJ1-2	CASSFGGGLNYGYTF	TGTGCCAGCAGCTTCGGGGGAGGCCTTAACTATGGCTACACCTTC
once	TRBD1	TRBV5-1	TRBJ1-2	CASSEGQGGRGYTF	TGCGCCAGCAGCGAAGGACAGGGAGGTCGTGGCTACACCTTC
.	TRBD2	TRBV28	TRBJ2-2	CASSLSGKDGELFF	TGTGCCAGCTCCCTTAGCGGGAAGGACGGGGAGCTGTTTTTT
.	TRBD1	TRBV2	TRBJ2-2	CASSGRGRDTGELFF	TGTGCCAGCAGCGGAAGGGGGCGGGACACCGGGGAGCTGTTTTTT
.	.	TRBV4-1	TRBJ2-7	CASSQEGAVKQYF	TGCGCCAGCAGCCAAGAGGGAGCGGTCAAGCAGTACTTC
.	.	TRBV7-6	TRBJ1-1	CASSLKTGLNTEAFF	TGTGCCAGCAGCTTGAAGACAGGCTTGAACACTGAAGCTTTCTTT
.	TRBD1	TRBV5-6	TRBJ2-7	CASATVQGLYEQYF	TGTGCCAGCGCTACCGTACAGGGGCTCTACGAGCAGTACTTC
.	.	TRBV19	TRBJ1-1	CASSIQDQGTEAFF	TGTGCCAGTAGTATCCAGGACCAGGGGACTGAAGCTTTCTTT
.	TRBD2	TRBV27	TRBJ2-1	CASIPLGLAGGNEQFF	TGTGCCAGCATTCCATTGGGACTAGCGGGGGGGAATGAGCAGTTCTTC
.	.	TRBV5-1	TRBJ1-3	CASREGSGNTIYF	TGCGCCAGCAGAGAGGGCTCTGGAAACACCATATATTTT
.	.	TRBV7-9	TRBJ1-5	CASSSPGGQPQHF	TGTGCCAGCAGCTCCCCGGGGGGTCAGCCCCAGCATTTT
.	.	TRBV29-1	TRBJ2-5	CSLLTGRAETQYF	TGCAGCCTCCTGACGGGCAGGGCAGAGACCCAGTACTTC
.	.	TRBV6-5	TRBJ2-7	CASSYSTGYEQYF	TGTGCCAGCAGTTACTCGACTGGCTACGAGCAGTACTTC
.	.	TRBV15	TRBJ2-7	CATEGSSYEQYF	TGTGCCACCGAGGGCAGCTCCTACGAGCAGTACTTC
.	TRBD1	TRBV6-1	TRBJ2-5	CASSGGTVVTQYF	TGTGCCAGCAGTGGGGGGACAGTGGTGACCCAGTACTTC
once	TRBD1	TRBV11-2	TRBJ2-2	CASSLHQQGTGELFF	TGTGCCAGCAGCTTACATCAACAGGGGACCGGGGAGCTGTTTTTT
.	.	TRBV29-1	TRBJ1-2	CSVGGECGYTF	TGCAGCGTTGGGGGGGAATGTGGCTACACCTTC
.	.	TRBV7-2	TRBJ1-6	CASSHSGSPLHF	TGTGCCAGCAGCCACAGTGGTTCACCCCTCCACTTT
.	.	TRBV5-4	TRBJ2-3	CASSSEGLLYTQYF	TGTGCCAGCAGCTCCGAGGGACTCCTCTATACGCAGTATTTT
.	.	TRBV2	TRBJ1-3	CASSGVVNTIYF	TGTGCCAGCTCAGGCGTAGTGAACACCATATATTTT
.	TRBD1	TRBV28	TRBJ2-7	CASSPTGGRTYEQYF	TGTGCCAGCAGTCCGACAGGGGGTAGAACCTACGAGCAGTACTTC
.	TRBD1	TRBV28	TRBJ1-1	CASSFVQGASNTEAFF	TGTGCCAGCAGTTTTGTACAGGGGGCGTCAAACACTGAAGCTTTCTTT
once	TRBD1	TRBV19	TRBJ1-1	CASTWTGYGDTEAFF	TGTGCCAGTACATGGACAGGGTACGGGGACACTGAAGCTTTCTTT
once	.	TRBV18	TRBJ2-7	CASSPPLFDRTGTYEQYF	TGTGCCAGCTCACCACCTTTGTTCGACAGGACCGGAACCTACGAGCAGTACTTC
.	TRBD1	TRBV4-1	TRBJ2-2	CASSQDSQGANTGELFF	TGCGCCAGCAGCCAAGATAGCCAGGGGGCGAACACCGGGGAGCTGTTTTTT